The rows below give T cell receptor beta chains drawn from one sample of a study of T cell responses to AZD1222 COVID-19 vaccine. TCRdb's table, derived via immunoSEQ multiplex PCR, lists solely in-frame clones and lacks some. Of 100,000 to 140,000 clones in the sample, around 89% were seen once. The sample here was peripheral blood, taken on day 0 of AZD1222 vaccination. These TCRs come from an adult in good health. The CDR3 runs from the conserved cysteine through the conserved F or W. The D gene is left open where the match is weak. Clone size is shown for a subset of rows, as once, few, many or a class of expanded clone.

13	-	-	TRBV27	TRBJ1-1	CASSRGWNTEAFF	TGTGCCAGCAGTAGGGGATGGAACACTGAAGCTTTCTTT
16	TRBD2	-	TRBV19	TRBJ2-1	CASSIPGLAGVNEQFF	TGTGCCAGTAGTATTCCCGGACTAGCGGGAGTAAATGAGCAGTTCTTC
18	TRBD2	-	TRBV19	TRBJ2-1	CASSISPSSGRVEDEQFF	TGTGCCAGTAGTATATCGCCCTCTAGCGGGAGGGTTGAGGATGAGCAGTTCTTC
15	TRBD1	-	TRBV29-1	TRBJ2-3	CSAAQGQGGTDTQYF	TGCAGCGCCGCCCAGGGACAGGGAGGTACAGATACGCAGTATTTT
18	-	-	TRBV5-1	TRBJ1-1	CASSLVAGQEGDNTEAFF	TGCGCCAGCAGCTTGGTTGCGGGACAAGAAGGCGATAACACTGAAGCTTTCTTT
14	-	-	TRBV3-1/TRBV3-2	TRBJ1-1	CASSRRQANTEAFF	TGTGCCAGCAGCCGCAGACAGGCGAACACTGAAGCTTTCTTT
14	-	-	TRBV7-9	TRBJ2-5	CASSLDMVFVTQYF	TGTGCCAGCAGCTTAGATATGGTTTTCGTGACCCAGTACTTC
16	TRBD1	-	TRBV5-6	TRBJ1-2	CASSHRDRAINYGYTF	TGTGCCAGCAGCCACCGGGACAGGGCGATTAACTATGGCTACACCTTC
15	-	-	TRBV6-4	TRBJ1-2	CASSENPGLLYGYTF	TGTGCCAGCAGCGAAAACCCGGGACTGCTCTATGGCTACACCTTC
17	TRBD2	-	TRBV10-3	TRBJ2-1	CAISAGPLAGGVNEQFF	TGTGCCATCAGCGCCGGCCCACTAGCGGGAGGGGTTAATGAGCAGTTCTTC
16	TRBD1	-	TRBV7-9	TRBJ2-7	CASSARTGASLYEQYF	TGTGCCAGCAGCGCCCGGACAGGGGCGTCCCTCTACGAGCAGTACTTC
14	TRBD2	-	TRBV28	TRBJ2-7	CASSTIAGVYEQYF	TGTGCCAGCAGTACAATAGCGGGAGTCTACGAGCAGTACTTC
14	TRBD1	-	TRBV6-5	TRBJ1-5	CASGTGRTNQPQHF	TGTGCCAGTGGGACAGGGAGGACGAATCAGCCCCAGCATTTT
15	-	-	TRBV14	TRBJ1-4	CASSQNSMPNEKLFF	TGTGCCAGCAGCCAAAATTCGATGCCTAATGAAAAACTGTTTTTT
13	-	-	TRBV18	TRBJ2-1	CASSPPGYNEQFF	TGTGCCAGCTCACCACCGGGATACAATGAGCAGTTCTTC
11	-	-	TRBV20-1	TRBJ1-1	CSAATIPGAFF	TGCAGTGCTGCTACAATCCCGGGAGCTTTCTTT
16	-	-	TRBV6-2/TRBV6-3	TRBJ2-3	CASSYRAEFLTDTQYF	TGTGCCAGCAGTTACAGGGCGGAGTTTCTCACAGATACGCAGTATTTT
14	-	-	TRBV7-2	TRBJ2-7	CASSSIRGGYEQYF	TGTGCCAGCAGCTCCATCCGAGGGGGCTACGAGCAGTACTTC
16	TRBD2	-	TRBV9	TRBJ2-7	CASSVDPGLGEYEQYF	TGTGCCAGCAGCGTGGATCCGGGACTAGGGGAATACGAGCAGTACTTC
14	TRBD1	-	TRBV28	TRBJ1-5	CASNTGGFLQPQHF	TGTGCCAGCAATACAGGGGGCTTTCTGCAGCCCCAGCATTTT
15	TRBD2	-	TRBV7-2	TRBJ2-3	CASSLTSGSTDTQYF	TGTGCCAGCAGCTTGACTAGCGGGTCCACAGATACGCAGTATTTT
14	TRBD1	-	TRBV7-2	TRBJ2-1	CASSLGQGAYEQFF	TGTGCCAGCAGCTTAGGACAGGGGGCATATGAGCAGTTCTTC
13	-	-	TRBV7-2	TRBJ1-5	CASRLDSNQPQHF	TGTGCCAGCAGACTGGACAGCAATCAGCCCCAGCATTTT
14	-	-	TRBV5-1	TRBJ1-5	CASSPSTGNQPQHF	TGCGCCAGCAGCCCTTCGACAGGCAATCAGCCCCAGCATTTT
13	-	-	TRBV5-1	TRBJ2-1	CASSLVGSNEQFF	TGCGCCAGCAGCTTGGTGGGCTCGAATGAGCAGTTCTTC
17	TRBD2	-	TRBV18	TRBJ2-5	CASSPGLAGLRSETQYF	TGTGCCAGCTCACCCGGACTAGCGGGTCTAAGGTCAGAGACCCAGTACTTC
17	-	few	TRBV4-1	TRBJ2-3	CASSQRLAGSRADTQYF	TGCGCCAGCAGCCAAAGGCTAGCTGGGTCCCGGGCAGATACGCAGTATTTT